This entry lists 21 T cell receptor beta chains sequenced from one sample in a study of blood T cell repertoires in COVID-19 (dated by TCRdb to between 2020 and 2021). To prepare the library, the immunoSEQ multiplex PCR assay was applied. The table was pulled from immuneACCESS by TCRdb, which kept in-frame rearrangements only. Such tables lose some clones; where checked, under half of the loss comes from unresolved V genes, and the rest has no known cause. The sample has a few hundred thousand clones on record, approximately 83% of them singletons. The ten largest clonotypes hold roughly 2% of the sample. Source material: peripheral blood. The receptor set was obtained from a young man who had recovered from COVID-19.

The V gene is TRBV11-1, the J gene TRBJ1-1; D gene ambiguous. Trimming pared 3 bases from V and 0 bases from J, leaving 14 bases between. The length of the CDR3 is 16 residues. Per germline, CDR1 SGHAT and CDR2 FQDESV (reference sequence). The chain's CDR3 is CASSLAAGSLNTEAFF. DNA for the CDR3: TGTGCCAGCAGCTTGGCGGCTGGGTCTTTGAACACTGAAGCTTTCTTT.

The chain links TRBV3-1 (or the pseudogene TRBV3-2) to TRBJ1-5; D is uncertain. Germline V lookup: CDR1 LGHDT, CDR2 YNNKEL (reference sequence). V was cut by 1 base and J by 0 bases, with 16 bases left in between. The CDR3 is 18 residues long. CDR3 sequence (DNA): TGTGCCAGCAGCCAAGCGGGAACTGCTGGAGGTAGCAATCAGCCCCAGCATTTT. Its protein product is CASSQAGTAGGSNQPQHF.

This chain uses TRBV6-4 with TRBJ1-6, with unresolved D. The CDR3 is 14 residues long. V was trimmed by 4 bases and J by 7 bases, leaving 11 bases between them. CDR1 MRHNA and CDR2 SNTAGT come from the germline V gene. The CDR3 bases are TGTGCCAGCAGTGTCGAGTTCTTGAATTCACCCCTCCACTTT. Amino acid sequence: CASSVEFLNSPLHF.

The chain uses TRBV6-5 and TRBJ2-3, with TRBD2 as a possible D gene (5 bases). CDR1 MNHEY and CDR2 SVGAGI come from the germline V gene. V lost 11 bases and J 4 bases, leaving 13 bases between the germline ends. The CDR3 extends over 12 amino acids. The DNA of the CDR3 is TGTGCCGGGTCGGGAACGGCAGATACGCAGTATTTT. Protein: CAGSGTADTQYF.

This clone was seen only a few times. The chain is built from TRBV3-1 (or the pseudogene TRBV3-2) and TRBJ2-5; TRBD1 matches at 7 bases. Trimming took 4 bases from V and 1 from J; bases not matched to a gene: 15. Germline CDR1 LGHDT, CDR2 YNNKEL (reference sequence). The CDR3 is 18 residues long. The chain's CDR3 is CASSRLTGARGRQETQYF. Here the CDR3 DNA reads TGTGCCAGCAGCCGGTTAACAGGGGCCCGTGGGCGCCAAGAGACCCAGTACTTC.

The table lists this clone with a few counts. This CDR3 is CASSPRYQGTDGYTF. The CDR3 DNA follows: TGTGCCAGCAGCCCTCGATATCAGGGAACGGATGGCTACACCTTC. The gene calls are TRBV27 and TRBJ1-2; possible D gene TRBD1, 5 bases. The V end was cut by 6 bases, the J end by 6 bases, with 20 bases between. The CDR3 has 15 amino acids. Germline V CDR1 and CDR2: MNHEY, SMNVEV (reference sequence).

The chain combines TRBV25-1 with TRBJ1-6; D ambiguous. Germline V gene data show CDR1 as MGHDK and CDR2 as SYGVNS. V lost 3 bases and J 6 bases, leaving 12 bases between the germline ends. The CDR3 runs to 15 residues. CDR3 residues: CASSEPAGPNSPLHF. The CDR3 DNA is TGTGCCAGCAGTGAGCCGGCAGGCCCTAATTCACCCCTCCACTTT.

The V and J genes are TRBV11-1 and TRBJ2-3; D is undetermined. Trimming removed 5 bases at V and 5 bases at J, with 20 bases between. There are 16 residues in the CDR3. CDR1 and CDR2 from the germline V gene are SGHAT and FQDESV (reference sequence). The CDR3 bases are TGTGCCAGCAGCACGTACCGGGTCGAAATTGGAGATACGCAGTATTTT. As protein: CASSTYRVEIGDTQYF.

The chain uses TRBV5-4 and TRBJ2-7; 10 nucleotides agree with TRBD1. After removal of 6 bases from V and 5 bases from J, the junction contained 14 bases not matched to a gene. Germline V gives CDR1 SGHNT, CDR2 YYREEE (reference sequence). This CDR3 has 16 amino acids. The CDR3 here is CASTPRPGQGTHEQYF. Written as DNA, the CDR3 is TGTGCCAGCACCCCACGCCCGGGACAGGGGACCCACGAGCAGTACTTC.

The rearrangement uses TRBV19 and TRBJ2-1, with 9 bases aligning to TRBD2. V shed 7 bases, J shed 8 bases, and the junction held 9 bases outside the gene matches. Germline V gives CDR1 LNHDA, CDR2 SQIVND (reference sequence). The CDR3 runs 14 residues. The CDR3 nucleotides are TGTGCCAGTAACGGCGGGGGGGAAGTGGATGAGCAGTTCTTC. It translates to CASNGGGEVDEQFF.

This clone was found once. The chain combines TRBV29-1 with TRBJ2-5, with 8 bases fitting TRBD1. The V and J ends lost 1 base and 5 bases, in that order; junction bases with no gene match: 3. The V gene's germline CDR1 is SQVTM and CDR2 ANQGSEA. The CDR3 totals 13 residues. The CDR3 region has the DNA TGCAGCGTTGAAGGGACAGGGCGGGAGACCCAGTACTTC. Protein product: CSVEGTGRETQYF.

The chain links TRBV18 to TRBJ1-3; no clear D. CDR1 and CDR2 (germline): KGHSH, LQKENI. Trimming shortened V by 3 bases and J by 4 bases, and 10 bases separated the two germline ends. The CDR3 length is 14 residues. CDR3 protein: CASSPQEMGNTIYF. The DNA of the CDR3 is TGTGCCAGCTCACCCCAAGAGATGGGAAACACCATATATTTT.

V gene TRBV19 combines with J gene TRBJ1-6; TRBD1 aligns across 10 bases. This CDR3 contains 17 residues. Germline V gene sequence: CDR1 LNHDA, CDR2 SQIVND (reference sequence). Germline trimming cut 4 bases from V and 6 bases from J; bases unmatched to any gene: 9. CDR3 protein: CASSTSIGQGGNSPLHF. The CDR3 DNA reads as TGTGCCAGTAGTACAAGTATCGGACAGGGGGGTAATTCACCCCTCCACTTT.

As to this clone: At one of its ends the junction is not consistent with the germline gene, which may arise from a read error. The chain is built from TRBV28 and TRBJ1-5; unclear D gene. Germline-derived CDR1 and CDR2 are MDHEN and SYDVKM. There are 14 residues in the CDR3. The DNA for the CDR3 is TGTGCCAGCAGTTTAGAGGGTAGCTATCAGCCCCAGCATTTT. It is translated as CASSLEGSYQPQHF.

The CDR3 DNA follows: TGTGCCAGCAGCCCCGGACTAGCCGCAGAGACCCAGTACTTC. Protein product: CASSPGLAAETQYF. V usage is TRBV7-9 and J usage is TRBJ2-5, with 8 nucleotides matching TRBD2. V shed 5 bases and J 4 bases; nucleotides not matched to a gene: 6. Germline V lookup: CDR1 SEHNR, CDR2 FQNEAQ (reference sequence). The CDR3 loop spans 14 amino acids. The entire variable domain, with the rest obtained from reference TRBV7-9 and TRBJ2-5, is as follows: DTGVSQNPRHKITKRGQNVTFRCDPISEHNRLYWYRQTLGQGPEFLTYFQNEAQLEKSRLLSDRFSAERPKGSFSTLEIQRTEQGDSAMYLCASSPGLAAETQYFGPGTRLLVL.

CDR3 nucleotide sequence: TGTGCCAGCAGCCGCAGACAGGCACCTGGGGCCAACGTCCTGACTTTC. Its translation is CASSRRQAPGANVLTF. This sequence joins TRBV3-1 (or the pseudogene TRBV3-2) and TRBJ2-6; D is perhaps TRBD1 (6 bases). The germline V and J ends were trimmed by 4 bases and 2 bases, with 12 bases remaining between them. Germline loops: CDR1 LGHDT, CDR2 YNNKEL (reference sequence). The CDR3 loop spans 16 amino acids.

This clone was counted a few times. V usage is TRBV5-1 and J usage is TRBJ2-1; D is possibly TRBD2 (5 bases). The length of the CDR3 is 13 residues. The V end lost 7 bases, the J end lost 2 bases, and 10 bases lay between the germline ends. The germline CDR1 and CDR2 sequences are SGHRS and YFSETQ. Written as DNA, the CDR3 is TGCGCCAGCCTATCGACTACCTACAATGAGCAGTTCTTC. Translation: CASLSTTYNEQFF.

As DNA, the CDR3 is TGCAGTGCTAGTACAACAGGGGAATACGAGCAGTACGTC. This gives the protein CSASTTGEYEQYV. This rearrangement joins TRBV20-1 to TRBJ2-7, with 7 nucleotides matching TRBD1. The CDR3 loop spans 13 amino acids. V was pared by 3 bases and J by 4 bases, with 6 bases of the junction left unmatched. Germline lookup yields CDR1 DFQATT and CDR2 SNEGSKA (reference sequence).

In DNA form, the CDR3 reads TGCAGCGTTGGGGCAGGGAGGGGAGTAGAGACCCAGTACTTC. Protein product: CSVGAGRGVETQYF. The chain carries TRBV29-1 and TRBJ2-5; TRBD2 aligns across 7 bases. In germline, CDR1 is SQVTM, CDR2 ANQGSEA. J gave up 4 bases and V 4 bases, and 9 bases lay outside the gene matches. The CDR3 has 14 residues.

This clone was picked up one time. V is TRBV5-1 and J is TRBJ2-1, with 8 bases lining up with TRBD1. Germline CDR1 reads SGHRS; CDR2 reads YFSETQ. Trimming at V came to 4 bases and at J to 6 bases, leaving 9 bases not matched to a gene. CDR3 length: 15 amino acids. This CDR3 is CASSHGGTGPNEQFF. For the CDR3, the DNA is TGCGCCAGCAGCCACGGAGGGACAGGTCCCAATGAGCAGTTCTTC.

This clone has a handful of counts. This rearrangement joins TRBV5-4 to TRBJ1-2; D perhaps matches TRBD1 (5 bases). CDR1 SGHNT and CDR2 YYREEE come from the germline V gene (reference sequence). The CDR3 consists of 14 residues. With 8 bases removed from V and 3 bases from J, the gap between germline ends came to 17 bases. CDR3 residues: CASSLVGGDYGYTF. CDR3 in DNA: TGTGCCAGTTCTCTTGTGGGGGGAGACTATGGCTACACCTTC. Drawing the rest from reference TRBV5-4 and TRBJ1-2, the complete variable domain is ETGVTQSPTHLIKTRGQQVTLRCSSQSGHNTVSWYQQALGQGPQFIFQYYREEENGRGNFPPRFSGLQFPNYSSELNVNALELDDSALYLCASSLVGGDYGYTFGSGTRLTVV.